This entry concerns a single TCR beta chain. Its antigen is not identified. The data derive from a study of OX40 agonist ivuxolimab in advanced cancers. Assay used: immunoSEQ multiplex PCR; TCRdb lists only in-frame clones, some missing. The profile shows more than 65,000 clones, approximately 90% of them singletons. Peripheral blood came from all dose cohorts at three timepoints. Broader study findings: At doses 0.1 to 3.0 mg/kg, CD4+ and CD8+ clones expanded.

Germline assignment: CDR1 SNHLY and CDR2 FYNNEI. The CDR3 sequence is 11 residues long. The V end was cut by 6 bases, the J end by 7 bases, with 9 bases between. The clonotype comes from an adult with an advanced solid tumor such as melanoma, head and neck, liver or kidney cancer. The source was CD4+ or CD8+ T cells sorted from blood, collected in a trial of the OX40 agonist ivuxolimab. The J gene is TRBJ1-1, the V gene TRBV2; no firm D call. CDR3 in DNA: TGTGCCAGCAGGGGTAATGATGAAGCTTTCTTT. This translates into CASRGNDEAFF.